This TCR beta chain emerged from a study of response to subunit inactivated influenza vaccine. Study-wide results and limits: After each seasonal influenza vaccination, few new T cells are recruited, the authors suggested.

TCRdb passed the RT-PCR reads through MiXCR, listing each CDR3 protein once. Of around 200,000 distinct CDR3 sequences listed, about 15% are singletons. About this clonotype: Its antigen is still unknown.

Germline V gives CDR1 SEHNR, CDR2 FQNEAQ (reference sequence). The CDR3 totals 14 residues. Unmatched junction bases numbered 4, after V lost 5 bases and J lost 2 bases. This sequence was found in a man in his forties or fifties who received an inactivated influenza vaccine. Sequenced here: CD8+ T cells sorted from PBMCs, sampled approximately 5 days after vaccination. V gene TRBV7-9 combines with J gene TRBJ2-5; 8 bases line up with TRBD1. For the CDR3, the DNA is TGTGCCAGCAGCCCCTGGACAGGGCAAGAGACCCAGTACTTC. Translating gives CASSPWTGQETQYF.